This T cell receptor (beta chain) was obtained from a study of early T cells in non-severe SARS-CoV-2 infection. Study-level background: Sequencing input comprised bulk RNA from unsorted whole blood; chain pairing was not available.

TCRdb re-called the 5' RACE reads with MiXCR, one entry per CDR3 protein. The repertoire holds about 20,000 distinct CDR3 sequences, with about 3.7% as singletons. This clonotype is medium-sized by share. This CDR3 is built from 12 residues. Germline V gene data show CDR1 as MDHEN and CDR2 as SYDVKM. Trimming removed 5 bases at V and 1 base at J, with 4 bases between. This sequence originates from an adult who was a healthcare worker with PCR-confirmed SARS-CoV-2 infection or an uninfected control (not recorded which). Sequencing input: whole blood. This sequence joins TRBV28 and TRBJ2-3; D call uncertain. CDR3 region: CASSPGTDTQYF. The CDR3 DNA sequence: TGTGCCAGCAGTCCCGGCACAGATACGCAGTATTTT. Filled out from reference TRBV28 and TRBJ2-3, the complete variable domain reads DVKVTQSSRYLVKRTGEKVFLECVQDMDHENMFWYRQDPGLGLRLIYFSYDVKMKEKGDIPEGYSVSREKKERFSLILESASTNQTSMYLCASSPGTDTQYFGPGTRLTVL.